The 5 T cell receptor beta chains in this list originate from one sample, sequenced in a study of cytomegalovirus exposure and HLA in healthy donors. PCR employed 60 Vbeta and 13 Jbeta primers. Here immunoSEQ multiplex PCR was the method, and the copy in TCRdb shows in-frame clones only, minus some. The data hold over 200,000 clones, with more than 75% observed a single time. Sequenced: PBMCs. The receptor set was obtained from a man aged 40-49 years in good health and CMV-seropositive.

The CDR3 reads CASSGLGTGYNEQFF. The CDR3 DNA reads TGTGCCAGCAGCGGTCTCGGGACAGGGTACAATGAGCAGTTCTTC. V gene TRBV5-6 combines with J gene TRBJ2-1; TRBD1 matches at 9 bases. Germline V lookup: CDR1 SGHDT, CDR2 YYEEEE. V lost 4 bases to trimming and J lost 4 bases; unmatched junction nucleotides: 6. The CDR3 length is 15 residues.

The chain links TRBV6-5 to TRBJ2-7, with D tentatively TRBD1 (6 bases). The CDR3 consists of 14 residues. Per germline, CDR1 MNHEY and CDR2 SVGAGI. Trimming stripped 6 bases from V and 3 bases from J, with 15 bases between. CDR3 coding DNA: TGTGCCAGCAGAAACCAGGGGAAGAGCTACGAGCAGTACTTC. This codes for CASRNQGKSYEQYF.

This chain links TRBV25-1 with TRBJ1-1; D might be TRBD1 (5 bases). CDR1 and CDR2 (germline): MGHDK, SYGVNS. The CDR3 contains 14 residues. V was cut by 3 bases and J by 5 bases, with 13 bases left in between. The CDR3 nucleotides read TGTGCCAGCAGTGACGTTCAGGGAAGAACTGAAGCTTTCTTT. Amino acids: CASSDVQGRTEAFF.

This chain connects TRBV14 to TRBJ2-3, with unresolved D. The V end lost 0 bases, the J end lost 4 bases, and 8 bases lay between the germline ends. From germline, CDR1 is SGHDN and CDR2 FVKESK. The CDR3 sequence is 14 residues long. CDR3: CASSQEAVADTQYF. The CDR3 nucleotides are TGTGCCAGCAGCCAAGAGGCAGTCGCAGATACGCAGTATTTT.

The V call is TRBV21-1, the J call TRBJ2-3; the D call of TRBD1 is as the table states it, not checked on the DNA. TRBV21-1 is given as a pseudogene. There are 12 residues in the CDR3. The CDR3 sequence is CASNRATDTQYF. As DNA, the CDR3 is TGTGCCAGCAACAGGGCTACAGATACGCAGTATTTT.